This passage covers 14 T cell receptor beta chains from one sample sequenced in a study of CD8 T cells in Susac syndrome (dated by TCRdb to between 2018 and 2021). Libraries were prepared through the immunoSEQ multiplex PCR assay. RNA was extracted using the RNeasy kit, and roughly 0.45 to 1 microgram was reverse transcribed with random hexamers. TCRdb redid the processing of the public reads, applying fastp at Q25 and MiXCR, and retained in-frame beta chains. Each entry merges the rows of one CDR3 protein and shows their most common DNA and genes. This sample gives some 160,000 distinct CDR3 sequences in total; 92% of them show up just once. Of the sample, 0.08% is held by the ten largest clones. Sequenced material: CD4+ T cells from PBMCs. The receptors stem from a human donor in good health.

The gene calls are TRBV20-1 and TRBJ2-7; 7 nucleotides match TRBD2. The germline V gene has CDR1 DFQATT and CDR2 SNEGSKA (reference sequence). The junction had 3 bases not matched to a gene; V was cut back by 1 base and J by 3 bases. The CDR3 spans 13 residues. The CDR3 loop is CSARGGEGYEQYF. CDR3 sequence (DNA): TGCAGTGCTAGAGGAGGGGAGGGCTACGAGCAGTACTTC.

This chain connects TRBV10-3 to TRBJ2-4; D not certain. The ends were cut back, 3 bases at V and 4 bases at J, with 13 bases in the middle. Per germline, CDR1 ENHRY and CDR2 SYGVKD. The CDR3 has 15 residues. CDR3 region: CAISEGMQEKNIQYF. Here the CDR3 DNA reads TGTGCCATCAGTGAAGGAATGCAGGAAAAAAACATTCAGTACTTC.

The rearrangement uses TRBV30 and TRBJ1-5; 7 positions match TRBD1. The germline CDR1 and CDR2 sequences are GTSNPN and SVGIG (reference sequence). CDR3 length equals 16 residues. Germline trimming cut 1 base from V and 2 bases from J; bases unmatched to any gene: 8. The CDR3 DNA reads as TGTGCCTGGAGTGCAACGACAGGGCGCGGCAATCAGCCCCAGCATTTT. Translating it yields CAWSATTGRGNQPQHF.

The V and J genes are TRBV7-9 and TRBJ2-3; D gene unclear. The CDR3 runs to 13 residues. The V and J ends lost 5 bases and 0 bases respectively, with 6 bases between them. The germline CDR1 and CDR2 sequences are SEHNR and FQNEAQ (reference sequence). This CDR3 reads CASSVDSTDTQYF. CDR3 coding DNA: TGTGCCAGCAGCGTGGACAGCACAGATACGCAGTATTTT. Full variable domain (remainder filled in from reference TRBV7-9 and TRBJ2-3): DTGVSQNPRHKITKRGQNVTFRCDPISEHNRLYWYRQTLGQGPEFLTYFQNEAQLEKSRLLSDRFSAERPKGSFSTLEIQRTEQGDSAMYLCASSVDSTDTQYFGPGTRLTVL.

Only one count was recorded for this clonotype. The J gene is TRBJ2-7, the V gene TRBV6-1, with 9 bases fitting TRBD1. V shed 4 bases and J 7 bases; nucleotides not matched to a gene: 17. There are 17 residues in the CDR3. CDR1 is MNHNS and CDR2 is SASEGT in the germline V gene. The CDR3 sequence is CASSVDRGSREGREQYF. For the CDR3, the DNA is TGTGCCAGCAGTGTGGACAGGGGCTCAAGAGAGGGGAGGGAGCAGTACTTC.

The chain is built from TRBV5-1 and TRBJ2-2, with 12 bases fitting TRBD2. The length of the CDR3 is 16 residues. J gave up 5 bases and V 4 bases, and 6 bases lay outside the gene matches. Germline CDR1 is SGHRS and CDR2 is YFSETQ. Written as DNA, the CDR3 is TGCGCCAGCAGCACACTAGCGGGAGGAAGAACCGGGGAGCTGTTTTTT. Protein sequence: CASSTLAGGRTGELFF.

Remarks on this clonotype: One junction end does not reproduce the germline sequence, and a read error may be involved. The chain joins TRBV7-7 to TRBJ2-5, with D possibly being TRBD1 (5 bases). The length of the CDR3 is 13 residues. The germline V gene encodes CDR1 SSHAT and CDR2 FNYEAQ (reference sequence). The CDR3 protein is CASSLSGSETQYF. For the CDR3, the DNA is TGTGCTAGCAGCTTATCAGGGTCTGAGACCCAGTACTTC.

The V and J genes are TRBV5-1 and TRBJ2-7; 11 nucleotides match TRBD2. Looked up from germline, CDR1 is SGHRS and CDR2 is YFSETQ. V shed 4 bases, J shed 6 bases, and the junction held 9 bases outside the gene matches. CDR3 length: 15 residues. The DNA of the CDR3 is TGCGCCAGCAGCCCCTCACTAGCGGGAGCGGGCGAGCAGTACTTC. Translation: CASSPSLAGAGEQYF. Full variable domain (missing parts from reference TRBV5-1 and TRBJ2-7): KAGVTQTPRYLIKTRGQQVTLSCSPISGHRSVSWYQQTPGQGLQFLFEYFSETQRNKGNFPGRFSGRQFSNSRSEMNVSTLELGDSALYLCASSPSLAGAGEQYFGPGTRLTVT.

This clonotype was recorded once. V is TRBV6-5 and J is TRBJ1-2; D call uncertain. Trimming removed 2 bases from V and 7 bases from J, with 17 bases in between. This CDR3 region has 15 residues. From germline, CDR1 is MNHEY and CDR2 SVGAGI. The CDR3 sequence is CASSYTGQNRPGYTF. The CDR3 bases are TGTGCCAGCAGTTACACGGGTCAGAACCGACCTGGCTACACCTTC.

This chain uses TRBV20-1 with TRBJ1-2; D may be TRBD1 (5 bases). Germline V gene data show CDR1 as DFQATT and CDR2 as SNEGSKA (reference sequence). The CDR3 totals 13 residues. Trimming removed 5 bases from V and 1 base from J, with 11 bases in between. The CDR3 bases are TGCAGTGCTCCCGGGGGTGGTAACTATGGCTACACCTTC. It is translated as CSAPGGGNYGYTF.

DNA for the CDR3: TGTGCCTGGAGTGCCCTCGGAGGGTCGGCCTATGGCTACACCTTC. Translation gives CAWSALGGSAYGYTF. This chain connects TRBV30 to TRBJ1-2; D not resolved. Trimming stripped 1 base from V and 4 bases from J, with 16 bases between. This CDR3 contains 15 residues. The germline CDR1 and CDR2 sequences are GTSNPN and SVGIG (reference sequence).

J is TRBJ1-4 and V is TRBV10-3; TRBD1 is a possible D gene (6 bases). Per the germline V gene, CDR1 is ENHRY and CDR2 is SYGVKD. The length of the CDR3 is 14 residues. The V end lost 4 bases, the J end lost 7 bases, and 13 bases lay between the germline ends. The CDR3 region is CAISGRGTGEKLFF. The CDR3 bases are TGTGCCATCAGTGGAAGGGGGACGGGTGAAAAACTGTTTTTT.

The genes are TRBV5-6 and TRBJ2-5; D gene ambiguous. The CDR3 length is 13 residues. The germline V gene encodes CDR1 SGHDT and CDR2 YYEEEE. Trimming removed 7 bases at V and 5 bases at J, with 15 bases between. CDR3 in DNA: TGTGCCAGCCACGTGGGGAATGGCGAGACCCAGTACTTC. Its translation is CASHVGNGETQYF.

This rearrangement joins TRBV18 to TRBJ2-7, with D uncertain. Germline loops: CDR1 KGHSH, CDR2 LQKENI. The V gene lost 3 bases and the J gene lost 4 bases, with 7 bases spanning the gap. The CDR3 loop spans 12 amino acids. As DNA, the CDR3 is TGTGCCAGCTCACCCGACACTTACGAGCAGTACTTC. It encodes CASSPDTYEQYF. Together with reference TRBV18 and TRBJ2-7, the CDR3 gives the full variable domain: NAGVMQNPRHLVRRRGQEARLRCSPMKGHSHVYWYRQLPEEGLKFMVYLQKENIIDESGMPKERFSAEFPKEGPSILRIQQVVRGDSAAYFCASSPDTYEQYFGPGTRLTVT.